The clone carrying this T cell receptor (beta chain) was counted a few times. Its target is unknown. TCRdb processed the 5' RACE reads anew with MiXCR; each CDR3 protein has one entry. In the table there are 200,000 to 250,000 distinct CDR3 sequences, approximately 10% of which are singletons. This entry belongs to a study of CD8 T cells in ankylosing spondylitis. Study-level points and caveats: CD8+ disease-linked clones were present at relatively low frequencies in blood. Some of these motif variants have turned up before, in reports on reactive arthritis synovial fluid and blood.

The CDR3 is made up of 16 amino acids. The ends were cut back, 3 bases at V and 1 base at J, with 13 bases in the middle. Sequenced input: blood, either unsorted or a sorted T cell fraction (not recorded which). The clonotype was recovered from a male donor with ankylosing spondylitis or in good health (not recorded which). V usage is TRBV12-3 or TRBV12-4 and J usage is TRBJ1-5; D call uncertain. The DNA for the CDR3 is TGTGCCAGCAGTTTCGTGGGTGGAGGGAGCAATCAGCCCCAGCATTTT. Translating it yields CASSFVGGGSNQPQHF.